This TCR beta chain is from a study of T cells after yellow fever vaccination. Study-wide context: Preparation of fractions with low cell numbers was performed using SMART-Seq v4 Ultra Low Input.

On this clonotype itself: Its antigen remains unidentified.

In TCRdb, the 5' RACE reads were re-called with MiXCR into one record per CDR3 protein. This repertoire shows 200,000 to 300,000 distinct CDR3 sequences, 13% found once; its top ten account for less than 0.55%. Study-wide results and limits: Clones from primary vaccination mostly reappeared after the booster (over 95% CD4, around 90% CD8). The study found a weaker secondary response that peaked faster, day 5 versus 15. Highly abundant clonotypes carried over from the bulk population could end up in FACS-sorted repertoires as contaminants.

Germline CDR1 SGHVS, CDR2 FQNEAQ. The CDR3 is 11 residues long. Trimming removed 5 bases at V and 7 bases at J, with 6 bases between. The sample was CD4+ T cells sorted from PBMCs, taken 45 days after the yellow fever booster vaccination. This TCR came from a man in his thirties or forties who received the YFV17D yellow fever vaccine. The chain is built from TRBV7-8 and TRBJ2-1; no definite D call. The CDR3 sequence: CASSPTNEQFF. The CDR3 DNA is TGTGCCAGCAGCCCGACAAATGAGCAGTTCTTC. Supplemented by reference TRBV7-8 and TRBJ2-1, the full variable domain reads GAGVSQSPRYKVAKRGQDVALRCDPISGHVSLFWYQQALGQGPEFLTYFQNEAQLDKSGLPSDRFFAERPEGSVSTLKIQRTQQEDSAVYLCASSPTNEQFFGPGTRLTVL.